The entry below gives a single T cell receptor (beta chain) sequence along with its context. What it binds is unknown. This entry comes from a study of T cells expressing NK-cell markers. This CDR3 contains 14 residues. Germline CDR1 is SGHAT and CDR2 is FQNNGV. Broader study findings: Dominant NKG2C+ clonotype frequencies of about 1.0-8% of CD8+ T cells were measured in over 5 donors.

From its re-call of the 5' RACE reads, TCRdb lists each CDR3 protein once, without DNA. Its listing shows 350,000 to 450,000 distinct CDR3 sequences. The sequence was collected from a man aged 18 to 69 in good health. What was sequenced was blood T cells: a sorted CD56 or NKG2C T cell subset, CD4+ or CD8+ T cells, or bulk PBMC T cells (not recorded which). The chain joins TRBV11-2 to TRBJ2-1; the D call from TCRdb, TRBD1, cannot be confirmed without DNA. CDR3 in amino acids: CASSAGQGDYEQFF. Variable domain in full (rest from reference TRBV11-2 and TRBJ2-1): EAGVAQSPRYKIIEKRQSVAFWCNPISGHATLYWYQQILGQGPKLLIQFQNNGVVDDSQLPKDRFSAERLKGVDSTLKIQPAKLEDSAVYLCASSAGQGDYEQFFGPGTRLTVL.